This T cell receptor beta chain was observed in a study of neoadjuvant anti-PD-1 for oral cavity cancer. Study details: Patients without progression got a fourth dose around day 43.

CDR1 SGHKS and CDR2 YYEKEE come from the germline V gene (reference sequence). This CDR3 comprises 15 residues. V shed 5 bases and J 5 bases; nucleotides not matched to a gene: 11. Six replicates per PBMC sample, mostly from roughly 0.45 ug of genomic DNA. Data came from immunoSEQ multiplex PCR; TCRdb stores just in-frame clones and leaves some out. In the table there are fewer than 40,000 clones, approximately 90% of which are singletons. Stage II-IVA oral cavity squamous cell carcinoma was new and untreated by systemic or radiation therapy. These oral cavity squamous cell carcinomas were HPV-negative and locally advanced.

The TCR originated in a person between 35 and 79 years old with oral cavity squamous cell carcinoma. The sequencing used PBMCs, collected before nivolumab (anti-PD-1) treatment. The J gene is TRBJ1-1, the V gene TRBV5-5, with 8 bases fitting TRBD1. In DNA form, the CDR3 reads TGTGCCAGCAGTGATCAGGGGGCGTATCGGACTGAAGCTTTCTTT. It yields the protein CASSDQGAYRTEAFF.